The T cell receptor beta chain under discussion was sequenced for a study of follicular helper T cells after annual influenza vaccination. TCRdb's table, derived via immunoSEQ multiplex PCR, lists solely in-frame clones and lacks some. The table records about 10,000 clones, 70% to 85% of them present only once. The CDR3 is 15 residues long. Germline CDR1 is SGHTA and CDR2 is FQGNSA. V shed 1 base and J shed 0 bases, with 7 bases lying between them. Noted time point: 2014-2015 season, pre-vaccination. The sample here was CXCR5- memory CD4+ T cells sorted from blood, taken on the day of influenza vaccination. The V gene is TRBV7-2, the J gene TRBJ1-5, with D possibly matching TRBD1 (5 bases). The receptor's source is an adult who received the influenza vaccine. The CDR3 is CASSLETVSNQPQHF. For the CDR3, the DNA is TGTGCCAGCAGCTTAGAGACAGTTAGCAATCAGCCCCAGCATTTT.